This T cell receptor beta chain derives from a study of neoadjuvant anti-PD-1 for oral cavity cancer. Study-level findings and limits: After neoadjuvant nivolumab, PBMC T cell clonality was significantly higher in non-responders than responders.

Time point meaning: after neoadjuvant nivolumab, at surgical resection. Method: immunoSEQ multiplex PCR; TCRdb's copy keeps in-frame clones and lacks some. The table shows about 42,000 clones, with approximately 80% occurring only once. Germline lookup yields CDR1 MRHNA and CDR2 SNTAGT. Trimming at V came to 2 bases and at J to 5 bases, leaving 5 bases not matched to a gene. The CDR3 has 15 residues. On this clone itself: Antigen unknown.

The clonotype originates from a person aged 35 to 85 with oral cavity squamous cell carcinoma. The sample consisted of PBMCs, taken after nivolumab (anti-PD-1) treatment. This sequence joins TRBV6-4 and TRBJ2-1; 8 bases map to TRBD2. The CDR3 DNA follows: TGTGCCAGCAGTGACAAGGCGGGAGGAAACAATGAGCAGTTCTTC. This codes for CASSDKAGGNNEQFF.